A selection of T cell receptor beta chains follows, all from one sample in a study of cytomegalovirus exposure and HLA in healthy donors. Produced via immunoSEQ multiplex PCR; TCRdb's table is partial and in-frame only. The profile shows more than 85,000 clones, more than 75% of them singletons. Sequenced input: PBMCs. The receptors were gathered from a woman aged 45-65 years in good health and CMV-seropositive. Both conserved end residues are trimmed from each CDR3.

cdr3_aa,j_call,v_call,cdr3_length
ASSIAGGGRETQY,TRBJ2-5,TRBV6-5,13
ASTWGENTEAF,TRBJ1-1,TRBV2,11
ASSQDMTAAEAF,TRBJ1-1,TRBV4-1,12
ASSEEASYNEQF,TRBJ2-1,TRBV6-1,12
ASSLGQSSYNEQF,TRBJ2-1,TRBV5-5,13
ASSPKTGGSEQY,TRBJ2-7,TRBV4-1,12
ASSVGVLEGTEAF,TRBJ1-1,TRBV9,13
AWMLTGEAF,TRBJ1-1,TRBV30,9
ASSPRTSGGGETQY,TRBJ2-5,TRBV7-8,14
ASSPRTGSNSPLH,TRBJ1-6,TRBV9,13
ASSQDLGRKFNGYT,TRBJ1-2,TRBV4-2,14
ASSRKQAYTEAF,TRBJ1-1,TRBV19,12
ASSLALRENTEAF,TRBJ1-1,TRBV7-9,13
ASSQDLAGWNEQY,TRBJ2-7,TRBV14,13
ASSQRSTSGGNHEQY,-,TRBV4-2,15
ASSGPLAGGRGDTQY,TRBJ2-3,TRBV25-1,15
ASSIARGSYNEQF,TRBJ2-1,TRBV19,13
ASENSQETQY,TRBJ2-5,TRBV2,10
ASSRGQGDQPQH,TRBJ1-5,TRBV7-2,12
ASAGASGVGTGELF,TRBJ2-2,TRBV7-9,14
SVEVGRMMNTEAF,TRBJ1-1,TRBV29-1,13
ASSPASGYEQY,TRBJ2-7,TRBV7-3,11
ASSYGHATNEKLF,TRBJ1-4,TRBV7-9,13
ASSDRSGQRGAF,TRBJ1-1,TRBV5-5,12
ASILRTDPTNYGYT,TRBJ1-2,TRBV2,14
ASSRAGVRGELF,TRBJ2-2,TRBV7-3,12
ASTPPVHHMNTEAF,TRBJ1-1,TRBV25-1,14
AISEGPGTGSYEQY,TRBJ2-7,TRBV10-3,14
ASSQGQGAVKNTEAF,TRBJ1-1,TRBV4-1,15
ASTKTGLNTEAF,TRBJ1-1,TRBV6-5,12
ASSYSATHEQY,TRBJ2-7,TRBV6-5,11
ASSPQAGLNEQF,TRBJ2-1,TRBV18,12
ASSGTGYESPLH,TRBJ1-6,TRBV7-9,12
ASSLFGASGELF,TRBJ2-2,TRBV5-1,12
ASSFRNQPQH,TRBJ1-5,TRBV27,10
ASSSGQGIPNEKLF,TRBJ1-4,TRBV18,14
ASSLILSDTQY,TRBJ2-3,TRBV7-3,11
ASGGPDQETQY,TRBJ2-5,TRBV9,11
ASSIVAVRSYNSPLH,TRBJ1-6,TRBV19,15
ASSFTIGQGYEQY,TRBJ2-7,TRBV7-3,13
ASSLVPRAGDEKLF,TRBJ1-4,TRBV5-5,14